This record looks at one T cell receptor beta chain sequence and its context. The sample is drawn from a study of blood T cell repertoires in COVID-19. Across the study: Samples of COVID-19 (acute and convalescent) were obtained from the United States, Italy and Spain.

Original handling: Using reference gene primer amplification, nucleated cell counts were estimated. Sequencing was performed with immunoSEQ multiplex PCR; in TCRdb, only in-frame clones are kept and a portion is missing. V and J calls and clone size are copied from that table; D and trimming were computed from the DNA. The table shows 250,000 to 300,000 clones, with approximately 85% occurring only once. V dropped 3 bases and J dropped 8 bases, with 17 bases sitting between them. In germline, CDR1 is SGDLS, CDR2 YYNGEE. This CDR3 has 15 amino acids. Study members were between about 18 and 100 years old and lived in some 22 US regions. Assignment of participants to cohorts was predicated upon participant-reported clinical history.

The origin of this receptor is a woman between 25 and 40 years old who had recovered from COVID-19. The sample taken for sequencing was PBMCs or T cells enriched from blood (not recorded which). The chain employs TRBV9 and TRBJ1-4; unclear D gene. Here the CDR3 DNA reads TGTGCCAGCAGCGGTAGGACGGCGACGGGGGAAAAACTGTTTTTT. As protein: CASSGRTATGEKLFF.